The 22 T cell receptor beta chains presented below share a single source sample, sequenced in a study of T cell changes during pregnancy in multiple sclerosis. TCRdb's table, derived via immunoSEQ multiplex PCR, lists solely in-frame clones and lacks some. The sample yields approximately 61,000 clones, around 90% seen once. Sequences were derived from peripheral blood, sampled in the first trimester of pregnancy. The receptor set was obtained from a female donor with multiple sclerosis, enrolled in a pregnancy study.

CDR3 protein: CASSQSGRDRGQETQYF. CDR3 nucleotides: TGCGCCAGCAGTCAATCCGGCCGGGACAGGGGTCAAGAGACCCAGTACTTC. The rearrangement links TRBV23-1 to TRBJ2-5; 10 positions agree with TRBD1. TRBV23-1 is an ORF for which the function is uncertain. The V segment lost 0 bases and the J segment 2 bases; nucleotides outside the gene matches: 6. There are 17 residues in the CDR3.

The genes are TRBV6-6 and TRBJ1-1; D may be TRBD1 (6 bases). This CDR3 spans 13 amino acids. CDR1 and CDR2 (germline): MNHNY, SVGAGI (reference sequence). The V and J ends lost 6 bases and 6 bases respectively, with 14 bases between them. In DNA, the CDR3 is TGTGCCAGCAGCTCAGGGGTTGGGGCTGAAGCTTTCTTT. This gives the protein CASSSGVGAEAFF.

This chain links TRBV7-8 with TRBJ2-7; TRBD2 matches at 7 bases. CDR3 length: 15 amino acids. The V and J ends lost 2 bases and 6 bases, in that order; junction bases with no gene match: 10. The germline V gene has CDR1 SGHVS and CDR2 FQNEAQ. CDR3 region: CASSLFQREKGEQYF. CDR3 DNA: TGTGCCAGCAGCTTATTTCAGCGGGAAAAGGGCGAGCAGTACTTC.

This chain links TRBV5-1 with TRBJ2-2, with 12 nucleotides matching TRBD2. This CDR3 comprises 18 residues. Per germline, CDR1 SGHRS and CDR2 YFSETQ. Unmatched junction bases numbered 15, after V lost 6 bases and J lost 6 bases. CDR3 residues: CASTPLAGLAGGAGELFF. Written as DNA, the CDR3 is TGCGCCAGCACCCCCCTGGCGGGTCTAGCGGGAGGGGCCGGGGAGCTGTTTTTT.

V gene TRBV5-1 combines with J gene TRBJ1-2; weak D call: TRBD1 (5 bases). Germline CDR1 reads SGHRS; CDR2 reads YFSETQ. The CDR3 is made up of 11 amino acids. V was cut by 4 bases and J by 5 bases, with 6 bases left in between. The DNA of the CDR3 is TGCGCCAGCAGCGGGGCGTATGGCTACACCTTC. Residues: CASSGAYGYTF.

The rearrangement uses TRBV18 and TRBJ2-1; D might be TRBD2 (6 bases). V lost 0 bases, J lost 9 bases, and 15 bases lay in between. Germline-derived CDR1 and CDR2 are KGHSH and LQKENI. CDR3 length equals 15 residues. The CDR3 loop reads CASSPPRGSGGEQFF. Written as DNA, the CDR3 is TGTGCCAGCTCACCACCTCGGGGGTCTGGGGGTGAGCAGTTCTTC.

This clone has a handful of counts. This chain joins TRBV30 and TRBJ2-1; the match to TRBD2 covers 10 bases. Trimming took 8 bases from V and 6 from J; bases not matched to a gene: 10. The CDR3 contains 14 residues. From germline, CDR1 is GTSNPN and CDR2 SVGIG (reference sequence). CDR3 sequence: CALYHLAGANEQFF. Written as DNA, the CDR3 is TGTGCCCTCTACCACCTAGCGGGAGCCAATGAGCAGTTCTTC.

The chain couples TRBV2 to TRBJ1-5; TRBD1 might be the D (6 bases). This CDR3 has 15 residues. Looked up from germline, CDR1 is SNHLY and CDR2 is FYNNEI. V lost 7 bases, J lost 4 bases, and 17 bases lay in between. DNA of the CDR3: TGTGCCAGCACCCTGAGAACAGGGACAAATCAGCCCCAGCATTTT. Protein sequence: CASTLRTGTNQPQHF. Full variable domain (outside the CDR3, taken from reference TRBV2 and TRBJ1-5): EPEVTQTPSHQVTQMGQEVILRCVPISNHLYFYWYRQILGQKVEFLVSFYNNEISEKSEIFDDQFSVERPDGSNFTLKIRSTKLEDSAMYFCASTLRTGTNQPQHFGDGTRLSIL.

The chain has TRBV11-2 and TRBJ2-7, with 15 positions matching TRBD2. CDR3 length: 18 residues. Germline V gene data show CDR1 as SGHAT and CDR2 as FQNNGV. Trimming at V came to 4 bases and at J to 3 bases, leaving 10 bases not matched to a gene. CDR3 DNA sequence: TGTGCCAGCAGCTCCCTCTCCCGGACTAGCGGGAGGGTCTACGAGCAGTACTTC. It encodes CASSSLSRTSGRVYEQYF. Full variable domain (remainder filled in from reference TRBV11-2 and TRBJ2-7): EAGVAQSPRYKIIEKRQSVAFWCNPISGHATLYWYQQILGQGPKLLIQFQNNGVVDDSQLPKDRFSAERLKGVDSTLKIQPAKLEDSAVYLCASSSLSRTSGRVYEQYFGPGTRLTVT.

The chain combines TRBV30 with TRBJ2-2, with a tentative D call TRBD2 (5 bases). Germline lookup yields CDR1 GTSNPN and CDR2 SVGIG (reference sequence). The CDR3 is 15 amino acids. The V and J ends lost 4 bases and 5 bases respectively, with 17 bases between them. CDR3 sequence reads: CAWTQWEKWTGELFF. The CDR3 coding sequence is TGTGCCTGGACCCAATGGGAGAAGTGGACCGGGGAGCTGTTTTTT.

This clone was recorded once. This chain links TRBV7-2 with TRBJ2-5, with D maybe TRBD2 (6 bases). This CDR3 has 13 amino acids. V was trimmed by 11 bases and J by 1 base, leaving 14 bases between them. From germline, CDR1 is SGHTA and CDR2 FQGNSA. This CDR3 is CACGGDPQETQYF. DNA for the CDR3: TGTGCCTGCGGCGGGGACCCCCAAGAGACCCAGTACTTC.

The J gene is TRBJ1-5, the V gene TRBV28; tentatively, D is TRBD1 (6 bases). CDR1 is MDHEN and CDR2 is SYDVKM in the germline V gene. V lost 9 bases to trimming and J lost 5 bases, with 20 bases between them. The CDR3 extends over 15 amino acids. This chain's CDR3 is CASKTQGFGHQPQHF. In DNA, the CDR3 is TGTGCCAGTAAGACTCAGGGGTTTGGTCATCAGCCCCAGCATTTT.

The rearrangement uses TRBV28 and TRBJ2-1; 7 positions match TRBD1. CDR3 length: 16 residues. CDR1 MDHEN and CDR2 SYDVKM come from the germline V gene. Unmatched junction bases numbered 8, after V lost 4 bases and J lost 2 bases. CDR3 loop: CASSSNRGEAYNEQFF. CDR3 sequence (DNA): TGTGCCAGCAGTTCCAACAGGGGTGAGGCCTACAATGAGCAGTTCTTC.

This chain links TRBV29-1 with TRBJ2-3; D gene ambiguous. V was clipped by 4 bases and J by 3 bases, with 8 bases between them. CDR3 length: 12 amino acids. Germline V gene data show CDR1 as SQVTM and CDR2 as ANQGSEA. The CDR3 sequence: CSVGGYTDTQYF. As DNA, the CDR3 is TGCAGCGTTGGCGGCTATACAGATACGCAGTATTTT.

The rearrangement links TRBV30 to TRBJ2-7; TRBD2 is a possible D gene (6 bases). Trimming cost V 0 bases and J 6 bases, with 9 bases left between them. The CDR3 is made up of 12 amino acids. The germline V gene encodes CDR1 GTSNPN and CDR2 SVGIG (reference sequence). The CDR3 nucleotides are TGTGCCTGGAGTGTAGCTAGCGCCGAGCAGTACTTC. The encoded protein is CAWSVASAEQYF. Full variable domain (outside the CDR3, taken from reference TRBV30 and TRBJ2-7): SQTIHQWPATLVQPVGSPLSLECTVEGTSNPNLYWYRQAAGRGLQLLFYSVGIGQISSEVPQNLSASRPQDRQFILSSKKLLLSDSGFYLCAWSVASAEQYFGPGTRLTVT.

J is TRBJ2-7 and V is TRBV28, with 8 bases aligning to TRBD1. This CDR3 is 13 amino acids long. After removal of 5 bases from V and 6 bases from J, the junction contained 6 bases not matched to a gene. Germline V CDR1 and CDR2: MDHEN, SYDVKM. CDR3: CASSTPDRAEQYF. CDR3 in DNA: TGTGCCAGCAGTACCCCGGACAGGGCCGAGCAGTACTTC.

This chain links TRBV6-4 with TRBJ2-1; TRBD2 aligns across 9 bases. This CDR3 comprises 14 residues. V trimming: 6 bases; J trimming: 3 bases; junction bases outside the gene matches: 3. Germline CDR1 reads MRHNA; CDR2 reads SNTAGT. The CDR3 bases are TGTGCCAGCAGAATACTAGCGGGCTACAATGAGCAGTTCTTC. Protein sequence: CASRILAGYNEQFF.

The chain is built from TRBV5-1 and TRBJ2-3; 11 nucleotides match TRBD1. The V gene end was trimmed by 2 bases and the J gene end by 5 bases; junction bases not matched to a gene: 7. There are 16 residues in the CDR3. Germline V gene data show CDR1 as SGHRS and CDR2 as YFSETQ. CDR3 residues: CASSFPDRGPVDTQYF. The CDR3 nucleotides read TGCGCCAGCAGCTTTCCGGACAGGGGGCCAGTAGATACGCAGTATTTT.

V and J are TRBV19 and TRBJ2-2; D remains unclear. CDR3 length: 14 amino acids. The V gene's germline CDR1 is LNHDA and CDR2 SQIVND (reference sequence). V gave up 3 bases and J gave up 7 bases, with 12 bases separating them. This CDR3 is CASSIGQVSGELFF. CDR3 nucleotides: TGTGCCAGTAGTATCGGTCAGGTCAGCGGGGAGCTGTTTTTT.

The chain links TRBV10-1 to TRBJ2-7; D is ambiguous. V was clipped by 2 bases and J by 3 bases, with 8 bases between them. The CDR3 length is 13 residues. In germline, CDR1 is WNHNN, CDR2 SYGVQD (reference sequence). The CDR3 coding sequence is TGCGCCAGCAGTGAGGAGGTGGGCTACGAGCAGTACTTC. It specifies CASSEEVGYEQYF.

The chain links TRBV27 to TRBJ1-2; maybe TRBD1 (6 bases). The length of the CDR3 is 13 residues. V lost 2 bases to trimming and J lost 4 bases, with 8 bases between them. Looked up from germline, CDR1 is MNHEY and CDR2 is SMNVEV (reference sequence). The CDR3 protein is CASSLQGLYGYTF. CDR3 sequence (DNA): TGTGCCAGCAGTTTACAGGGGCTCTATGGCTACACCTTC.

This clone was found once. The CDR3 spells CASRSPLAGGQSGANVLTF. The CDR3 bases are TGTGCCAGCAGATCACCTCTAGCGGGAGGCCAATCTGGGGCCAACGTCCTGACTTTC. This rearrangement joins TRBV5-6 to TRBJ2-6; TRBD2 agrees at 11 bases. This CDR3 comprises 19 residues. Germline trimming cut 5 bases from V and 1 base from J; bases unmatched to any gene: 11. Germline V gene lookup returns CDR1 SGHDT and CDR2 YYEEEE. The whole variable domain, filled in from reference TRBV5-6 and TRBJ2-6, reads DAGVTQSPTHLIKTRGQQVTLRCSPKSGHDTVSWYQQALGQGPQFIFQYYEEEERQRGNFPDRFSGHQFPNYSSELNVNALLLGDSALYLCASRSPLAGGQSGANVLTFGAGSRLTVL.